This T cell receptor (beta chain) was sequenced in a study of blood T cell repertoires in COVID-19. Study summary: Acute and convalescent COVID-19 specimens originated in the United States, Italy and Spain.

Participant-given clinical history determined each cohort assignment. Germline V gene data show CDR1 as MNHEY and CDR2 as SVGAGI. The CDR3 length is 15 residues. Trimming removed 6 bases at V and 6 bases at J, with 18 bases between. Some clones are missing from TCRdb's copy, which holds only in-frame ones; the method was immunoSEQ multiplex PCR. The sample records roughly 250,000 clones, 80% to 95% being singletons. The chain uses TRBV6-5 and TRBJ1-5; D is perhaps TRBD1 (6 bases). The clonotype comes from a woman aged 18-29 years who had recovered from COVID-19. The sequencing sample was made of PBMCs or T cells enriched from blood (not recorded which). This CDR3 is CASRAGQYPTQPQHF. The CDR3 DNA reads TGTGCCAGCAGGGCCGGACAGTACCCCACTCAGCCCCAGCATTTT.